Detailed here is one TCR beta chain. These data originate in a study of patients and donors after allogeneic stem cell transplantation. MiXCR, applied by TCRdb to the RT-PCR reads, yields one record per CDR3 protein. The data contain under 200,000 distinct CDR3 sequences, roughly 22% of them singletons. There are 14 residues in the CDR3. Trimming left V 7 bases short and J 8 bases short, with 21 bases between. The germline V gene encodes CDR1 SGHTS and CDR2 YDEGEE. This clonotype was sampled from a human donor who was either an allogeneic HSCT recipient or a stem cell or donor lymphocyte infusion donor (not recorded which). It is not recorded whose cells these are; they may come from a transplant donor. The chain carries TRBV5-8 and TRBJ1-1, with D unresolved. Material: blood, either unsorted or a sorted T cell fraction (not recorded which). This CDR3 reads CASPSTERLREAFF. The CDR3 coding sequence is TGTGCCAGCCCCTCGACGGAACGCCTAAGAGAAGCTTTCTTT.